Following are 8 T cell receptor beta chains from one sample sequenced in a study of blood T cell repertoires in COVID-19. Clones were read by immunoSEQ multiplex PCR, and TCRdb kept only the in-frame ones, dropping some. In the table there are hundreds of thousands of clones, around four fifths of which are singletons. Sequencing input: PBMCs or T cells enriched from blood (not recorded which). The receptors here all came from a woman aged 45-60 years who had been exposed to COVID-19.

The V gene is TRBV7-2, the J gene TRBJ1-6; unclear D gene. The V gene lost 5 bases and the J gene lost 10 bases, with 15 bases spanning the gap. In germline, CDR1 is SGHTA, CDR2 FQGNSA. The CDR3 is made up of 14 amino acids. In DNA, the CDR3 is TGTGCCAGCAGCCGCCCAGGAGGACCGTCACCCCTCCACTTT. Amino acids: CASSRPGGPSPLHF.

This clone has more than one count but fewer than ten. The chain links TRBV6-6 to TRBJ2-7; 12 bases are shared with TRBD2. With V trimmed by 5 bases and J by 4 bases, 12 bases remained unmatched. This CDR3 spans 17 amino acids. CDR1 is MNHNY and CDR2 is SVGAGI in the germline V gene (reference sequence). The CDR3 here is CASSLSGTSGFLYEQYF. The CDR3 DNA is TGTGCCAGCAGTCTAAGCGGGACTAGCGGGTTTCTTTACGAGCAGTACTTC.

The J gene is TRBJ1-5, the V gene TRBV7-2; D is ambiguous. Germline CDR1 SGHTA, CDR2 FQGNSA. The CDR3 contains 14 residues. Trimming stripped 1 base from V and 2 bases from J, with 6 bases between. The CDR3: CASSLGRGNQPQHF. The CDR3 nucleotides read TGTGCCAGCAGCTTAGGGAGGGGCAATCAGCCCCAGCATTTT.

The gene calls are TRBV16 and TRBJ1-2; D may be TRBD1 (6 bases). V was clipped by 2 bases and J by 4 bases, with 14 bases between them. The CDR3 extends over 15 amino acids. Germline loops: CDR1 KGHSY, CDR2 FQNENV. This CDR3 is CASSQTRGRGYGYTF. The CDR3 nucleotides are TGTGCCAGCAGCCAAACGAGGGGCAGGGGCTATGGCTACACCTTC.

CDR3 region: CASSSTGGLGTEAFF. CDR3 sequence (DNA): TGTGCCAGCAGCTCGACAGGGGGCTTGGGCACTGAAGCTTTCTTT. This chain connects TRBV11-2 to TRBJ1-1; 10 bases align to TRBD1. Trimming took 4 bases from V and 4 from J; bases not matched to a gene: 6. The germline V gene encodes CDR1 SGHAT and CDR2 FQNNGV. The CDR3 has 15 residues.

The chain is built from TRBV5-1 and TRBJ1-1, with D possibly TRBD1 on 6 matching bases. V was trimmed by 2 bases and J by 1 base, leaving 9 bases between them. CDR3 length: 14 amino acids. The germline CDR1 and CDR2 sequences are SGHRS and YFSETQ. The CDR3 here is CASSLQGSNTEAFF. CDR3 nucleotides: TGCGCCAGCAGCTTACAGGGTTCGAACACTGAAGCTTTCTTT.

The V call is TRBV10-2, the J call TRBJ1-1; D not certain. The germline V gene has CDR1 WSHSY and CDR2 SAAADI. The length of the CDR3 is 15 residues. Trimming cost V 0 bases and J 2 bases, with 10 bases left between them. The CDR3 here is CASSESTRLNTEAFF. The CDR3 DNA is TGCGCCAGCAGTGAGTCGACCAGGCTAAACACTGAAGCTTTCTTT.

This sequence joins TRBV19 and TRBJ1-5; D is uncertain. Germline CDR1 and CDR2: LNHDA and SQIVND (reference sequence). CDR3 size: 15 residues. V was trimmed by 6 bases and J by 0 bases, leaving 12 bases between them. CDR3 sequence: CASRVQPYSNQPQHF. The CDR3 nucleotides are TGTGCCAGTAGAGTACAGCCCTATAGCAATCAGCCCCAGCATTTT.